Each of the 31 T cell receptor beta chains below was sequenced from the same sample in a study of T cell responses to AZD1222 COVID-19 vaccine. The repertoire was sequenced with immunoSEQ multiplex PCR; TCRdb's copy has only in-frame clones and lacks some. Of 77,000 or so clones listed, around 86% are singletons. Source: peripheral blood, taken 28 days after the second AZD1222 dose. All receptors come from an adult who received the AZD1222 COVID-19 vaccine.

The CDR3 spells CSASHGATDTQYF. The CDR3 bases are TGCAGTGCTAGTCACGGGGCCACAGATACGCAGTATTTT. The V call is TRBV20-1, the J call TRBJ2-3, with D perhaps given as TRBD1 or TRBD2 (5 bases each). Trimming removed 3 bases at V and 2 bases at J, with 9 bases between. Per germline, CDR1 DFQATT and CDR2 SNEGSKA (reference sequence). The CDR3 loop spans 13 amino acids.

The chain combines TRBV12-5 with TRBJ1-2; 7 nucleotides line up with TRBD1. Germline CDR1 is LGHNT and CDR2 is FRNRAP. V shed 6 bases and J 0 bases; nucleotides not matched to a gene: 10. This CDR3 is built from 16 residues. CDR3 DNA sequence: TGTGCTAGTGGCAAACAGGGGACACCCACTAACTATGGCTACACCTTC. It translates to CASGKQGTPTNYGYTF.

The chain uses TRBV3-1 (or the pseudogene TRBV3-2) and TRBJ1-1; 9 bases fit TRBD1. Germline CDR1 reads LGHDT; CDR2 reads YNNKEL (reference sequence). V dropped 4 bases and J dropped 10; count of bases not matched to a gene: 4. CDR3 size: 12 residues. DNA for the CDR3: TGTGCCAGCAGCCTACTGGGACAGGGAGCTTTCTTT. The encoded protein is CASSLLGQGAFF.

The chain uses TRBV28 and TRBJ2-6; the D is unclear. This CDR3 comprises 17 residues. The ends were cut back, 6 bases at V and 4 bases at J, with 19 bases in the middle. Germline-derived CDR1 and CDR2 are MDHEN and SYDVKM. The CDR3 DNA follows: TGTGCCAGCAGCAGAGAAAGCCCTTGGGGAGGGGCCAACGTCCTGACTTTC. As protein: CASSRESPWGGANVLTF.

The CDR3 sequence is CASSDRTRSYNEQFF. In DNA, the CDR3 is TGTGCCAGCAGCGACCGGACACGCTCCTACAATGAGCAGTTCTTC. J is TRBJ2-1 and V is TRBV11-2, with D possibly TRBD1 on 5 matching bases. The germline CDR1 and CDR2 sequences are SGHAT and FQNNGV. The CDR3 is made up of 15 amino acids. V dropped 5 bases and J dropped 0 bases, with 11 bases sitting between them.

The sample holds one count of this clone. V and J are TRBV6-1 and TRBJ2-7; D is uncertain. Germline V lookup: CDR1 MNHNS, CDR2 SASEGT. V shed 4 bases and J shed 2 bases, with 21 bases lying between them. The CDR3 sequence is 17 residues long. In DNA, the CDR3 is TGTGCCAGCAGTGGTCCCCGCTTTATGCTTACTACCTACGAGCAGTACTTC. This gives the protein CASSGPRFMLTTYEQYF.

The chain couples TRBV4-3 to TRBJ1-2, with 8 bases that match TRBD1. This CDR3 has 13 amino acids. J gave up 3 bases and V 5 bases, and 2 bases lay outside the gene matches. Germline assignment: CDR1 LGHNA and CDR2 YSLEER. The CDR3 protein is CASSDRGYYGYTF. The DNA of the CDR3 is TGCGCCAGCAGCGACAGGGGATACTATGGCTACACCTTC.

V and J are TRBV11-2 and TRBJ2-1; 12 bases line up with TRBD1. Germline V CDR1 and CDR2: SGHAT, FQNNGV. After removal of 2 bases from V and 8 bases from J, the junction contained 7 bases not matched to a gene. There are 16 residues in the CDR3. Here the CDR3 reads CASSLSGDRGLHEQFF. The CDR3 DNA sequence: TGTGCCAGCAGCTTAAGTGGGGACAGGGGGCTCCATGAGCAGTTCTTC.

The chain uses TRBV3-1 (or the pseudogene TRBV3-2) and TRBJ2-7; 8 bases line up with TRBD1. Germline V gives CDR1 LGHDT, CDR2 YNNKEL (reference sequence). The V and J ends lost 4 bases and 6 bases, in that order; junction bases with no gene match: 11. This CDR3 has 15 amino acids. CDR3 in amino acids: CASSLVGQGTGEQYF. The CDR3 nucleotides are TGTGCCAGCAGCCTAGTAGGACAGGGAACGGGCGAGCAGTACTTC.

J is TRBJ1-2 and V is TRBV12-3 or TRBV12-4; D unresolved. V dropped 6 bases and J dropped 5 bases, with 10 bases sitting between them. This CDR3 region has 12 residues. The CDR3 protein is CASSKRRYGYTF. The CDR3 DNA sequence: TGTGCCAGCAGCAAGCGGAGGTATGGCTACACCTTC.

This sequence joins TRBV3-1 (or the pseudogene TRBV3-2) and TRBJ1-4; D is ambiguous. The CDR3 runs 12 residues. Germline CDR1 and CDR2: LGHDT and YNNKEL (reference sequence). Trimming removed 4 bases at V and 9 bases at J, with 9 bases between. The CDR3 sequence: CASSLNEQKLFF. CDR3 sequence (DNA): TGTGCCAGCAGCCTAAACGAACAAAAACTGTTTTTT.

There are a few counts of this clone. The sample has other DNA sequences that encode this CDR3 too. The chain employs TRBV6-5 and TRBJ2-3; 11 bases fit TRBD2. The CDR3 covers 15 residues. Trimming took 6 bases from V and 1 from J; bases not matched to a gene: 3. Germline CDR1 is MNHEY and CDR2 is SVGAGI. CDR3 nucleotide sequence: TGTGCCAGCAGATCGGGACTAGCGGGCACAGATACGCAGTATTTT. This sequence encodes CASRSGLAGTDTQYF.

The V call is TRBV10-2, the J call TRBJ2-6; 10 bases map to TRBD1. CDR3 length: 15 residues. Germline assignment: CDR1 WSHSY and CDR2 SAAADI. Trimming cost V 9 bases and J 1 base; bases outside gene matches: 3. The CDR3 bases are TGCGCCAGGGACAGGGGGGGATCTGGGGCCAACGTCCTGACTTTC. Amino acids: CARDRGGSGANVLTF.

A single count supports this clone. The chain has TRBV29-1 and TRBJ1-2; 8 bases are shared with TRBD1. The V and J ends lost 6 bases and 4 bases, in that order; junction bases with no gene match: 4. CDR1 and CDR2 from the germline V gene are SQVTM and ANQGSEA. This CDR3 is built from 12 residues. CDR3 loop: CSVRDRLYGYTF. The CDR3 DNA sequence: TGCAGCGTGCGGGACAGGCTCTATGGCTACACCTTC.

The chain recombines TRBV10-2 with TRBJ2-5; TRBD1 or TRBD2 may be the D gene (6 bases each). Trimming removed 6 bases from V and 1 base from J, with 9 bases in between. The CDR3 is 13 amino acids. Germline V lookup: CDR1 WSHSY, CDR2 SAAADI. The CDR3 reads CASRGGFQETQYF. The CDR3 DNA reads TGCGCCAGCAGGGGGGGCTTCCAAGAGACCCAGTACTTC.

The rearrangement joins TRBV5-1 to TRBJ2-2; D uncertain. CDR1 and CDR2 (germline): SGHRS, YFSETQ. This CDR3 contains 16 residues. The V gene lost 0 bases and the J gene lost 4 bases, with 13 bases spanning the gap. CDR3 sequence reads: CASSLAGLWGTGELFF. CDR3 nucleotides: TGCGCCAGCAGCTTGGCCGGTTTATGGGGCACCGGGGAGCTGTTTTTT. Complete variable domain (other parts from reference TRBV5-1 and TRBJ2-2): KAGVTQTPRYLIKTRGQQVTLSCSPISGHRSVSWYQQTPGQGLQFLFEYFSETQRNKGNFPGRFSGRQFSNSRSEMNVSTLELGDSALYLCASSLAGLWGTGELFFGEGSRLTVL.

The chain couples TRBV27 to TRBJ1-6, with TRBD1 matching 9 bases. The junction had 8 bases not matched to a gene; V was cut back by 10 bases and J by 7 bases. CDR3 length: 14 residues. CDR1 MNHEY and CDR2 SMNVEV come from the germline V gene (reference sequence). As DNA, the CDR3 is TGTGCCACCGCGGTGGACAGGGGCAATTCACCCCTCCACTTT. Translating it yields CATAVDRGNSPLHF.

The chain carries TRBV3-1 (or the pseudogene TRBV3-2) and TRBJ1-1; no clear D gene. Trimming took 3 bases from V and 1 from J, leaving 9 bases between them. The CDR3 extends over 14 amino acids. Germline-derived CDR1 and CDR2 are LGHDT and YNNKEL (reference sequence). The CDR3 DNA follows: TGTGCCAGCAGCCACCGGACGGGGAACACTGAAGCTTTCTTT. Protein product: CASSHRTGNTEAFF.

This clone was seen only once. V usage is TRBV6-5 and J usage is TRBJ1-2; 7 positions match TRBD1. The trim removed 10 bases at V and 6 bases at J, leaving 11 bases unmatched. Germline CDR1 is MNHEY and CDR2 is SVGAGI. The CDR3 loop spans 13 amino acids. The CDR3: CAIWPGQQNGYTF. As DNA, the CDR3 is TGTGCCATCTGGCCGGGACAGCAAAATGGCTACACCTTC.

The gene calls are TRBV28 and TRBJ1-3; 9 bases agree with TRBD1. CDR1 and CDR2 from the germline V gene are MDHEN and SYDVKM. CDR3 length: 15 residues. Losses at the gene ends were 6 bases for V and 0 bases for J; bases not matched to a gene: 3. In DNA form, the CDR3 reads TGTGCCAGCAGGCGGGACAGGGCCTCTGGAAACACCATATATTTT. As protein: CASRRDRASGNTIYF. The full variable domain, rest sourced from reference TRBV28 and TRBJ1-3, is DVKVTQSSRYLVKRTGEKVFLECVQDMDHENMFWYRQDPGLGLRLIYFSYDVKMKEKGDIPEGYSVSREKKERFSLILESASTNQTSMYLCASRRDRASGNTIYFGEGSWLTVV.

The chain links TRBV6-2 or TRBV6-3 to TRBJ1-5, with D possibly TRBD1 on 5 matching bases. The CDR3 consists of 16 residues. CDR1 is MNHEY, CDR2 SVGEGT, per germline. V dropped 5 bases and J dropped 4 bases, with 18 bases sitting between them. The CDR3 nucleotides read TGTGCCAGCAGTGCCCCAGCGGGGGGACGAAATCAGCCCCAGCATTTT. Translation gives CASSAPAGGRNQPQHF.

V usage is TRBV7-8 and J usage is TRBJ2-6; 9 nucleotides align to TRBD1. Germline assignment: CDR1 SGHVS and CDR2 FQNEAQ. The CDR3 runs 18 residues. J lost 0 bases, V lost 4 bases, and 7 bases had no gene match. The CDR3: CASSWGQGVGSGANVLTF. The DNA for the CDR3 is TGTGCCAGCAGCTGGGGACAGGGTGTGGGCTCTGGGGCCAACGTCCTGACTTTC. Variable domain in full (rest from reference TRBV7-8 and TRBJ2-6): GAGVSQSPRYKVAKRGQDVALRCDPISGHVSLFWYQQALGQGPEFLTYFQNEAQLDKSGLPSDRFFAERPEGSVSTLKIQRTQQEDSAVYLCASSWGQGVGSGANVLTFGAGSRLTVL.

This clone was counted a single time. The rearrangement uses TRBV10-3 and TRBJ2-4; 9 nucleotides line up with TRBD1. CDR3 size: 14 residues. Trimming took 4 bases from V and 6 from J; bases not matched to a gene: 4. Germline V lookup: CDR1 ENHRY, CDR2 SYGVKD. The CDR3 loop reads CAISAPGQGNIQYF. The CDR3 DNA follows: TGTGCCATCAGTGCCCCGGGACAGGGAAACATTCAGTACTTC.

The chain is built from TRBV7-8 and TRBJ1-2; no definite D call. CDR1 is SGHVS, CDR2 FQNEAQ, per germline. V was pared by 0 bases and J by 4 bases, with 12 bases between. This CDR3 spans 15 amino acids. The CDR3 sequence: CASSLARADLYGYTF. DNA of the CDR3: TGTGCCAGCAGCTTAGCTCGGGCAGACCTCTATGGCTACACCTTC.

The rearrangement links TRBV24-1 to TRBJ1-1; perhaps TRBD1 as D (6 bases). The CDR3 runs to 13 residues. The germline V gene has CDR1 KGHDR and CDR2 SFDVKD. The V end was cut by 5 bases, the J end by 2 bases, with 8 bases between. CDR3 region: CATSARGNTEAFF. In DNA form, the CDR3 reads TGTGCCACCAGTGCCAGGGGTAACACTGAAGCTTTCTTT.

Only one count was recorded for this clone. The chain uses TRBV6-5 and TRBJ1-5, with D unresolved. CDR1 and CDR2 (germline): MNHEY, SVGAGI. V lost 5 bases to trimming and J lost 7 bases, with 15 bases between them. CDR3 length: 14 residues. CDR3 DNA: TGTGCCAGCAGTATTGACGGTAGTAGGCAGCCCCAGCATTTT. It encodes CASSIDGSRQPQHF.

CDR3 protein: CASSLVLAGALGTDTQYF. Written as DNA, the CDR3 is TGTGCCAGCAGCTTAGTATTAGCGGGGGCACTCGGCACAGATACGCAGTATTTT. The V call is TRBV11-2, the J call TRBJ2-3; TRBD2 matches 9 bases. The CDR3 covers 18 residues. V was clipped by 1 base and J by 1 base; unmatched bases: 9. The germline CDR1 and CDR2 sequences are SGHAT and FQNNGV.

The chain joins TRBV7-6 to TRBJ1-4; 8 bases match TRBD1. The length of the CDR3 is 14 residues. V lost 2 bases to trimming and J lost 7 bases; unmatched junction nucleotides: 3. The germline V gene encodes CDR1 SGHVS and CDR2 FNYEAQ. CDR3: CASSLLQGGEKLFF. The CDR3 DNA is TGTGCCAGCAGCTTATTACAGGGGGGTGAAAAACTGTTTTTT.

The CDR3 is CASSIQQPSNQPQHF. Here the CDR3 DNA reads TGTGCCAGTAGTATACAACAGCCTAGCAATCAGCCCCAGCATTTT. This sequence joins TRBV19 and TRBJ1-5, with D unresolved. CDR3 length: 15 amino acids. Deletions cut 2 bases from V and 0 bases from J, with 8 bases between. Per germline, CDR1 LNHDA and CDR2 SQIVND (reference sequence). The full variable domain, its missing parts supplied by reference TRBV19 and TRBJ1-5, is DGGITQSPKYLFRKEGQNVTLSCEQNLNHDAMYWYRQDPGQGLRLIYYSQIVNDFQKGDIAEGYSVSREKKESFPLTVTSAQKNPTAFYLCASSIQQPSNQPQHFGDGTRLSIL.

The chain carries TRBV30 and TRBJ1-2; the D is unclear. The germline V and J ends were trimmed by 8 bases and 7 bases, with 14 bases remaining between them. Germline V gene lookup returns CDR1 GTSNPN and CDR2 SVGIG (reference sequence). The CDR3 is made up of 11 amino acids. The CDR3: CAESTGGGYTF. DNA for the CDR3: TGTGCCGAGTCCACGGGAGGTGGCTACACCTTC.

The V and J genes are TRBV6-5 and TRBJ2-2; D is perhaps TRBD2 (6 bases). Trimming shortened V by 4 bases and J by 6 bases, and 15 bases separated the two germline ends. The CDR3 spans 15 residues. CDR1 is MNHEY and CDR2 is SVGAGI in the germline V gene. Written as DNA, the CDR3 is TGTGCCAGCAGTTCTAGTCTCCGCGGGGCCGGGGAGCTGTTTTTT. Protein: CASSSSLRGAGELFF.